The 9 T cell receptor beta chains below were found in one sample sequenced in a study of CD8 T cells in ankylosing spondylitis. TCRdb re-called the 5' RACE reads with MiXCR, one entry per CDR3 protein. The sample lists some 270,000 distinct CDR3 sequences, over 30% occurring once. The source material was blood, either unsorted or a sorted T cell fraction (not recorded which). The receptors shown here come from a male donor with ankylosing spondylitis or in good health (not recorded which).

The rearrangement uses TRBV28 and TRBJ2-6, with D unresolved. V shed 5 bases and J shed 2 bases, with 10 bases lying between them. The CDR3 spans 15 residues. Per germline, CDR1 MDHEN and CDR2 SYDVKM. CDR3 sequence: CASSHDLTGANVLTF. The CDR3 coding sequence is TGTGCCAGCAGTCACGACTTGACTGGGGCCAACGTCCTGACTTTC.

The rearrangement joins TRBV29-1 to TRBJ1-2; D perhaps matches TRBD1 (5 bases). The CDR3 totals 13 residues. CDR1 is SQVTM and CDR2 is ANQGSEA in the germline V gene. Trimming shortened V by 6 bases and J by 3 bases, and 14 bases separated the two germline ends. The CDR3 nucleotides are TGCAGCGTCCCAGGAAGCAGGGACTATGGCTACACCTTC. Its protein product is CSVPGSRDYGYTF.

This clonotype was counted between two and nine times. The CDR3 protein is CSVPGRNTGELFF. As DNA, the CDR3 is TGCAGCGTACCGGGACGGAACACCGGGGAGCTGTTTTTT. This rearrangement joins TRBV29-1 to TRBJ2-2, with D perhaps given as TRBD1 or TRBD2 (5 bases each). V lost 6 bases and J lost 1, with 9 bases in between. CDR3 length: 13 residues. Germline loops: CDR1 SQVTM, CDR2 ANQGSEA.

A few counts support this clonotype. The rearrangement links TRBV27 to TRBJ2-1, with 9 bases lining up with TRBD1. The germline V gene encodes CDR1 MNHEY and CDR2 SMNVEV (reference sequence). The V gene end was trimmed by 5 bases and the J gene end by 10 bases; junction bases not matched to a gene: 9. The CDR3 is 14 residues long. The CDR3 loop is CASSVLQGADEQFF. In nucleotides, the CDR3 is TGTGCCAGCAGTGTCCTACAGGGGGCAGACGAGCAGTTCTTC.

This clonotype turned up a few times. The CDR3 DNA is TGTGCCAGCAGTTTTTCGTCCGGTAGTGAAGCTTTCTTT. It translates to CASSFSSGSEAFF. The chain uses TRBV12-3 or TRBV12-4 and TRBJ1-1; D is undetermined. The V gene lost 3 bases and the J gene lost 7 bases, with 12 bases spanning the gap. This CDR3 spans 13 amino acids.

This clonotype was observed a few times. V usage is TRBV12-3 or TRBV12-4 and J usage is TRBJ1-4, with D possibly matching TRBD1 (6 bases). Trimming shortened V by 6 bases and J by 5 bases, and 16 bases separated the two germline ends. The CDR3 consists of 15 residues. The CDR3 spells CASRFGRTENEKLFF. DNA for the CDR3: TGTGCCAGCAGGTTCGGACGGACAGAGAATGAAAAACTGTTTTTT.

The rearrangement joins TRBV20-1 to TRBJ1-1, with no clear D. V lost 3 bases to trimming and J lost 3 bases, with 8 bases between them. CDR1 is DFQATT, CDR2 SNEGSKA, per germline (reference sequence). The CDR3 contains 12 residues. CDR3: CSASPMDTEAFF. In DNA form, the CDR3 reads TGCAGTGCTAGTCCTATGGACACTGAAGCTTTCTTT.

Here the CDR3 reads CASRQTSGANVLTF. CDR3 coding DNA: TGCGCCAGCAGACAGACGTCTGGGGCCAACGTCCTGACTTTC. The chain carries TRBV4-1 and TRBJ2-6; no clear D gene. CDR3 length equals 14 residues. The V end lost 6 bases, the J end lost 1 base, and 7 bases lay between the germline ends. Germline assignment: CDR1 MGHRA and CDR2 YSYEKL.

This rearrangement joins TRBV5-1 to TRBJ2-5; no firm D call. The CDR3 is made up of 14 amino acids. Trimming removed 4 bases from V and 5 bases from J, with 15 bases in between. CDR1 and CDR2 (germline): SGHRS, YFSETQ. CDR3 loop: CASSDGLSRETQYF. The DNA of the CDR3 is TGCGCCAGCAGCGATGGCTTATCCCGGGAGACCCAGTACTTC.